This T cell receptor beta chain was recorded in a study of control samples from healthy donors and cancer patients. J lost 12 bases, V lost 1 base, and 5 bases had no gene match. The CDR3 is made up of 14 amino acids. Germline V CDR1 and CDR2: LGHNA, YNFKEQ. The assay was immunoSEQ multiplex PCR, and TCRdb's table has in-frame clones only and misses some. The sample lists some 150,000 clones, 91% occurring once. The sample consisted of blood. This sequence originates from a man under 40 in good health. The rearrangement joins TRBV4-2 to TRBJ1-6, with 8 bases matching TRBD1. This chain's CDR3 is CASSQGTGPGPLHF. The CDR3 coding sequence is TGTGCCAGCAGCCAAGGGACAGGGCCGGGACCCCTCCACTTT.